The rows below give T cell receptor beta chains drawn from one sample of a study of graft-versus-host responses after intestinal transplantation. Measured with immunoSEQ multiplex PCR; TCRdb has only the in-frame clones, and not every one. The repertoire holds about 98,000 clones, with around 88% as singletons. The input for sequencing was PBMCs, taken 255 days after intestinal transplant. The receptors stem from a human patient who received an intestinal transplant, so some T cells may come from the graft donor. CDR3s leave out the opening cysteine and the closing phenylalanine or tryptophan. D genes are given only for firm matches.

>NA|TRBV7-2|TRBJ2-7
ASSQQGYEQY
>NA|TRBV7-2|TRBJ2-2
ASSLFSVNTGELF
>NA|TRBV28|TRBJ2-7
ASSPSWSGAYSYEQY
>NA|TRBV28|TRBJ2-1
ASRGEGVQQF
>TRBD2|TRBV5-1|TRBJ2-5
ASSLGEGSPEETQY
>TRBD1|TRBV28|TRBJ1-2
ATFSRDRVGYGYT
>NA|TRBV7-2|TRBJ1-4
ASSLGLRDFGEKLF
>TRBD2|TRBV5-5|TRBJ2-7
ASSLAPGGWSYEQY
>TRBD1|TRBV7-8|TRBJ1-6
ASSLMGTVYNSPLH
>NA|TRBV6-6|TRBJ1-2
ASSYEAGHNYGYT
>NA|TRBV5-4|TRBJ1-1
ASSLALDTEAF
>NA|TRBV6-5|TRBJ1-1
ASSYSSPAEAF
>TRBD1|TRBV10-1|TRBJ1-1
ASSGQGGTEAF
>TRBD1|TRBV19|TRBJ2-7
ASSSPTGPPYEQY
>TRBD2|TRBV10-3|TRBJ2-2
AIPRPGGVTGELF
>TRBD1|TRBV19|TRBJ2-7
ASSPWGQGGSEQY
>TRBD2|TRBV5-1|TRBJ2-2
ASSRSGGLTGELF
>NA|TRBV6-1|TRBJ2-2
ASSREVAATGELF
>NA|TRBV27|TRBJ1-1
ASSLSRGRATEAF
>NA|TRBV27|TRBJ1-6
ASSLVQYNSPLH
>NA|TRBV27|TRBJ1-2
ASSPTTALNYGYT
>NA|TRBV27|TRBJ2-3
ASGLLIGVSTDTQY
>NA|TRBV29-1|TRBJ1-2
SVEGVGGVDYGYT
>TRBD2|TRBV6-1|TRBJ2-1
ASTYRGGSYNEQF
>TRBD1|TRBV6-5|TRBJ1-2
ASRWTGGSLYGYT
>NA|TRBV4-2|TRBJ1-1
ASSQDLRREAF